This T cell receptor (beta chain) originates from a study of T cells in Graves' hyperthyroidism and ophthalmopathy. Whole-study context: Initial diagnosis, before any treatment, was when peripheral blood was collected. Broader study findings: A 13 V-J model separated ophthalmopathy from stable hyperthyroidism.

The table lists this clonotype with many counts. What it recognizes is unknown. Clinical symptoms, serum thyroxine, TRAb, thyroid ultrasound and orbital computed tomography informed diagnoses. J lost 3 bases, V lost 6 bases, and 8 bases had no gene match. The CDR3 is 16 amino acids. CDR1 and CDR2 (germline): MNHNS, SASEGT. What was amplified from RNA transcripts were TCR beta CDR3 regions. A first-round RT-PCR of the TCR CDR3 used the HTBI primer set. TCRdb processed the multiplex PCR reads anew with MiXCR; each CDR3 protein has one entry. The sample lists about 700,000 distinct CDR3 sequences; 14% were seen once.

The gene calls are TRBV6-1 and TRBJ2-3; 11 nucleotides align to TRBD2. Material: blood. The receptor comes from a woman younger than 30 with Graves' hyperthyroidism. The CDR3, as DNA: TGTGCCAGCAGCCTACTAGCGGGAGTAAAGACAGATACGCAGTATTTT. Its protein product is CASSLLAGVKTDTQYF.